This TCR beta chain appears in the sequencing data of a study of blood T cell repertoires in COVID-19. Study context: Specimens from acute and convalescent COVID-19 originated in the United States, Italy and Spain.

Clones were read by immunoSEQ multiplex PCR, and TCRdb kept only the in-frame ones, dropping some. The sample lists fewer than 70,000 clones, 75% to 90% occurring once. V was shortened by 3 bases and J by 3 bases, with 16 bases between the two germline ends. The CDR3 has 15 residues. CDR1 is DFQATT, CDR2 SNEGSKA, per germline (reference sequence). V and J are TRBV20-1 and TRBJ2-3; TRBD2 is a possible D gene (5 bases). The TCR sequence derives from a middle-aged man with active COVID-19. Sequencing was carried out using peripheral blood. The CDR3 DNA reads TGCAGTGCTAGTCTGGACTCACCGTCAACAGATACGCAGTATTTT. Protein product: CSASLDSPSTDTQYF.